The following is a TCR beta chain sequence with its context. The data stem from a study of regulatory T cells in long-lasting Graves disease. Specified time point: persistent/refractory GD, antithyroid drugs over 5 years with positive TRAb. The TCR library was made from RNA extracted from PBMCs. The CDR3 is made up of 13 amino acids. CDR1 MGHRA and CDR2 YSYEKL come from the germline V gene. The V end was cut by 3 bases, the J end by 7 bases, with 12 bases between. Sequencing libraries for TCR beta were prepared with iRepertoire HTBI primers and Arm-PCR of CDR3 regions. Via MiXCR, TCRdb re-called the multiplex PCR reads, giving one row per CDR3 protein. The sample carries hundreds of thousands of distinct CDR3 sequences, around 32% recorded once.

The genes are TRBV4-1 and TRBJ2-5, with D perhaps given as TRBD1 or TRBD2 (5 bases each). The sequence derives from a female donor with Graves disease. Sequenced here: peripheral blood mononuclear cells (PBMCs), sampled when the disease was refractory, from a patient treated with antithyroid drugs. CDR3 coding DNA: TGCGCCAGCAGCCACCTCAATGGGGGGACCCAGTACTTC. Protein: CASSHLNGGTQYF.